Listed below are T cell receptor beta chains from one sample, sequenced in a study of T cells in Graves' hyperthyroidism and ophthalmopathy. TCRdb independently ran MiXCR on the multiplex PCR reads; one entry per CDR3 protein. The data show some 350,000 distinct CDR3 sequences, with about a sixth seen just once and 28% held by the top ten. Sequencing was done on a sample of blood. These receptors all stem from a woman aged 18-35 years with Graves' hyperthyroidism that later progressed to Graves' ophthalmopathy. CDR3s leave out the opening cysteine and the closing phenylalanine or tryptophan. The order of the fields is V gene, J gene, CDR3 length, CDR3 protein.

>TRBV7-6|TRBJ2-7|14
ASSLASGRASYEQY
>TRBV7-2|TRBJ1-1|11
ASSYKAGLEAF
>TRBV9|TRBJ1-1|11
ASSAGQNTEAF
>TRBV6-2/TRBV6-3|TRBJ1-5|13
ASSYSGQGVQPQH
>TRBV27|TRBJ1-5|13
ASSLDRLLGQPQH
>TRBV9|TRBJ2-7|13
ASSRDGTPFYEQY
>TRBV16|TRBJ2-7|14
ASSRVPGQEYYEQY
>TRBV25-1|TRBJ2-5|12
ASSELSGEETQY
>TRBV13|TRBJ2-3|13
ASSTRLEDTDTQY
>TRBV5-1|TRBJ2-7|14
ASSPQGGASSYEQY
>TRBV2|TRBJ2-3|14
ASNLAAGGKKATQY
>TRBV5-6|TRBJ1-1|9
ASSFGRGAF
>TRBV29-1|TRBJ1-1|11
SVENHGNTEAF
>TRBV5-4|TRBJ2-6|13
ASSVYASGANVLT
>TRBV27|TRBJ2-5|19
ASSSRGGTSGSRGSRETQY
>TRBV25-1|TRBJ2-3|16
ASRPELGRGDSTDTQY
>TRBV7-2|TRBJ2-2|12
ASIKGRNTGELF
>TRBV7-8|TRBJ2-6|16
ASSLGREPLPGANVLT
>TRBV28|TRBJ1-2|12
ASSYTGGGYGYT
>TRBV11-2|TRBJ2-7|11
ASSLQGLNEQY
>TRBV10-2|TRBJ2-7|12
ASRRDSGNYEQY
>TRBV5-4|TRBJ1-1|13
ASSFDGLSNTEAF
>TRBV12-3/TRBV12-4|TRBJ2-1|12
ASTASGPYNEQF
>TRBV27|TRBJ2-5|14
ASSTVTTDQPETQY
>TRBV28|TRBJ1-1|14
ASSSWPYTGLGEAF
>TRBV20-1|TRBJ2-7|13
SAEIGTSGSYEQY
>TRBV20-1|TRBJ2-7|14
SARRASGRKTYEQY
>TRBV7-9|TRBJ2-2|11
ASSHRDTGELF
>TRBV6-2/TRBV6-3|TRBJ2-7|13
ASSYSGTGGCEQY
>TRBV6-1|TRBJ2-2|13
ASMRGSVDTGELF
>TRBV28|TRBJ1-1|11
ASSSTGNTEAF
>TRBV5-6|TRBJ2-1|13
ASTRLGPKYNEQF
>TRBV5-1|TRBJ2-2|15
ASSLNGGGAGTGELF
>TRBV2|TRBJ1-1|11
ASSRGGIREAF
>TRBV7-2|TRBJ2-1|13
ASSEQRTAYNEQF
>TRBV4-3|TRBJ1-1|13
ASSQDRGPGTEAF
>TRBV18|TRBJ2-7|12
ASSPKQGSYEQY
>TRBV27|TRBJ2-7|10
ASGRDSYEQY
>TRBV5-6|TRBJ2-7|12
ASRTTGTGYGQY
>TRBV28|TRBJ2-7|14
ASSLLPGTVTYEQY
>TRBV20-1|TRBJ2-3|17
SARDPRPETSTSTDTQY
>TRBV6-6|TRBJ2-2|13
ASSYEGLNTGELF
>TRBV24-1|TRBJ2-7|10
ATPRDSYEQY
>TRBV11-2|TRBJ2-1|16
ASSPSPGAGGPSNEQF
>TRBV5-1|TRBJ1-2|12
ASSLGERNYGYT
>TRBV12-3/TRBV12-4|TRBJ2-7|13
ASRPTGGKSYEQY
>TRBV5-1|TRBJ2-1|15
ASSTGTSGSSYNEQF
>TRBV27|TRBJ1-2|16
ASSSGSGTGGFWYGYT
>TRBV28|TRBJ2-3|12
ASRFSGSTDTQY
>TRBV18|TRBJ1-2|13
ASSPGTELVYGYT
>TRBV5-1|TRBJ2-7|14
ASSLLTGTGGYEQY
>TRBV27|TRBJ1-1|14
ASSLAPELRGTEAF
>TRBV28|TRBJ2-5|12
ASSTLAEQETQY
>TRBV20-1|TRBJ2-7|14
SASTPRRYRNYEQY